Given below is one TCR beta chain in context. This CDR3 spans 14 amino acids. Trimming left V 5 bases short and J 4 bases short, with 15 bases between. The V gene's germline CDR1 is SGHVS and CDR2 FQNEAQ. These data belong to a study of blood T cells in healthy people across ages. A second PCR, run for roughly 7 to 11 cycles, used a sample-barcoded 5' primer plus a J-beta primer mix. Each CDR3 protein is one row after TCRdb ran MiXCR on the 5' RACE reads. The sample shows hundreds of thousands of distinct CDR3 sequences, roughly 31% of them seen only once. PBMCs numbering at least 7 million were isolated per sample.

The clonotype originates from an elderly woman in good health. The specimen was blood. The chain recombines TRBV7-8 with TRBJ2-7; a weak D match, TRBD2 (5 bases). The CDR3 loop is CASSPGSTTYEQYF. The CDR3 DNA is TGTGCCAGCAGCCCGGGGTCCACAACGTACGAGCAGTACTTC. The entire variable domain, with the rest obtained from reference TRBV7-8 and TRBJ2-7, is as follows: GAGVSQSPRYKVAKRGQDVALRCDPISGHVSLFWYQQALGQGPEFLTYFQNEAQLDKSGLPSDRFFAERPEGSVSTLKIQRTQQEDSAVYLCASSPGSTTYEQYFGPGTRLTVT.